The 16 T cell receptor beta chains in this list originate from one sample, sequenced in a study of OX40 agonist ivuxolimab in advanced cancers. Measured with immunoSEQ multiplex PCR; TCRdb has only the in-frame clones, and not every one. The sample comprises tens of thousands of clones, under 80% of which are singletons, and about 5% rests with the top ten. The material sequenced was CD4+ or CD8+ T cells sorted from blood, taken in a trial of the OX40 agonist ivuxolimab. All receptors come from an adult with an advanced solid tumor such as melanoma, head and neck, liver or kidney cancer.

Only one count was recorded for this clone. The J gene is TRBJ1-6, the V gene TRBV10-1; D is uncertain. The V end lost 5 bases, the J end lost 0 bases, and 14 bases lay between the germline ends. CDR1 and CDR2 from the germline V gene are WNHNN and SYGVQD (reference sequence). The CDR3 has 17 amino acids. The CDR3 region has the DNA TGCGCCAGCAGTCCACCCGGCGGAGGCTCCTATAATTCACCCCTCCACTTT. Its protein product is CASSPPGGGSYNSPLHF.

This sequence joins TRBV28 and TRBJ2-2; maybe TRBD2 (6 bases). Germline V lookup: CDR1 MDHEN, CDR2 SYDVKM. Deletions cut 11 bases from V and 1 base from J, with 14 bases between. CDR3 size: 14 residues. Here the CDR3 reads CAHRRGGNTGELFF. Here the CDR3 DNA reads TGTGCCCACAGGAGGGGTGGGAACACCGGGGAGCTGTTTTTT.

A single count supports this clone. The V and J genes are TRBV28 and TRBJ2-1; possible D gene TRBD2, 7 bases. Germline V gives CDR1 MDHEN, CDR2 SYDVKM. The length of the CDR3 is 15 residues. V was pared by 3 bases and J by 5 bases, with 14 bases between. CDR3 coding DNA: TGTGCCAGCAGTTTGAGGGGGGGCACTCACAATGAGCAGTTCTTC. Translated, it gives CASSLRGGTHNEQFF.

This clone has a single count. The chain joins TRBV5-6 to TRBJ2-7; weak D call: TRBD2 (6 bases). The CDR3 has 13 amino acids. CDR1 and CDR2 from the germline V gene are SGHDT and YYEEEE. Deletions cut 4 bases from V and 2 bases from J, with 10 bases between. The CDR3 loop is CASSPAGTYEQYF. In DNA, the CDR3 is TGTGCCAGCAGCCCGGCGGGGACCTACGAGCAGTACTTC.

The chain has TRBV5-1 and TRBJ1-1; tentative D call: TRBD1 (5 bases). Trimming shortened V by 6 bases and J by 1 base, and 16 bases separated the two germline ends. This CDR3 spans 15 amino acids. CDR1 and CDR2 (germline): SGHRS, YFSETQ. In DNA form, the CDR3 reads TGCGCCAGCACGAGGTTGGGGCAGAGGAACACTGAAGCTTTCTTT. Translated: CASTRLGQRNTEAFF.

The chain couples TRBV2 to TRBJ1-5, with TRBD1 matching 7 bases. The CDR3 is 15 amino acids. Losses at the gene ends were 11 bases for V and 0 bases for J; bases not matched to a gene: 10. Germline V CDR1 and CDR2: SNHLY, FYNNEI. The CDR3 here is CACQKGTDSNQPQHF. The CDR3 DNA reads TGTGCCTGCCAAAAGGGGACAGATAGCAATCAGCCCCAGCATTTT. Based on the CDR3 plus reference TRBV2 and TRBJ1-5, the full variable domain is EPEVTQTPSHQVTQMGQEVILRCVPISNHLYFYWYRQILGQKVEFLVSFYNNEISEKSEIFDDQFSVERPDGSNFTLKIRSTKLEDSAMYFCACQKGTDSNQPQHFGDGTRLSIL.

This chain links TRBV14 with TRBJ2-7; 11 positions agree with TRBD2. Germline-derived CDR1 and CDR2 are SGHDN and FVKESK. CDR3 length: 15 amino acids. The V segment lost 0 bases and the J segment 7 bases; nucleotides outside the gene matches: 5. The CDR3 DNA reads as TGTGCCAGCAGCCAAGATAGCGGGAGGGCGAGGGAGCAGTACTTC. Translated, it gives CASSQDSGRAREQYF.

The chain couples TRBV6-7 to TRBJ1-5, with 10 nucleotides matching TRBD1. TRBV6-7 qualifies as an ORF whose function is uncertain. After removal of 4 bases from V and 5 bases from J, the junction contained 5 bases not matched to a gene. The CDR3 covers 15 residues. The CDR3 here is CASSFPTGGDQPQHF. For the CDR3, the DNA is TGTGCCAGCAGTTTCCCGACAGGGGGCGATCAGCCCCAGCATTTT.

The V and J genes are TRBV7-8 and TRBJ1-6; D is perhaps TRBD1 (6 bases). Germline CDR1 and CDR2: SGHVS and FQNEAQ. The CDR3 length is 13 residues. Trimming pared 5 bases from V and 17 bases from J, leaving 19 bases between. CDR3: CASSPHLQGQVHF. CDR3 sequence (DNA): TGTGCCAGCAGCCCACACCTCCAGGGACAAGTCCACTTT. Based on the CDR3 plus reference TRBV7-8 and TRBJ1-6, the full variable domain is GAGVSQSPRYKVAKRGQDVALRCDPISGHVSLFWYQQALGQGPEFLTYFQNEAQLDKSGLPSDRFFAERPEGSVSTLKIQRTQQEDSAVYLCASSPHLQGQVHFGNGTRLTVT.

V usage is TRBV28 and J usage is TRBJ2-1, with 7 bases identical to TRBD1. Looked up from germline, CDR1 is MDHEN and CDR2 is SYDVKM. V shed 6 bases, J shed 5 bases, and the junction held 7 bases outside the gene matches. The length of the CDR3 is 14 residues. The CDR3: CASRGGMFHNEQFF. The CDR3 DNA reads TGTGCCAGCAGAGGGGGCATGTTCCACAATGAGCAGTTCTTC.

The chain carries TRBV6-1 and TRBJ1-1; TRBD1 matches 9 bases. Germline-derived CDR1 and CDR2 are MNHNS and SASEGT. The CDR3 has 15 residues. The junction had 5 bases not matched to a gene; V was cut back by 2 bases and J by 4 bases. The CDR3 nucleotides read TGTGCCAGCAGTGAATCGCTGACAGGGGGCACTGAAGCTTTCTTT. Translated, it gives CASSESLTGGTEAFF.

This chain joins TRBV27 and TRBJ1-3; 7 bases align to TRBD1. This CDR3 contains 20 residues. Germline trimming cut 0 bases from V and 0 bases from J; bases unmatched to any gene: 14. CDR1 is MNHEY and CDR2 is SMNVEV in the germline V gene (reference sequence). DNA for the CDR3: TGTGCCAGCAGTTTATCCGGACCTCGACAGGGTGGACGCTCTGGAAACACCATATATTTT. This codes for CASSLSGPRQGGRSGNTIYF.

The chain has TRBV29-1 and TRBJ2-1; D is possibly TRBD1 (6 bases). Trimming stripped 8 bases from V and 4 bases from J, with 12 bases between. The CDR3 runs to 12 residues. The germline CDR1 and CDR2 sequences are SQVTM and ANQGSEA. CDR3 sequence: CSPVTGYNEQFF. CDR3 sequence (DNA): TGCAGCCCAGTAACAGGGTACAATGAGCAGTTCTTC.

The chain joins TRBV11-1 to TRBJ2-7; no firm D call. This CDR3 is 16 amino acids long. CDR1 SGHAT and CDR2 FQDESV come from the germline V gene (reference sequence). V shed 4 bases and J shed 2 bases, with 18 bases lying between them. The CDR3 is CASSYTTPARTYEQYF. For the CDR3, the DNA is TGTGCCAGCAGCTACACCACGCCAGCCCGAACCTACGAGCAGTACTTC.

The chain couples TRBV11-2 to TRBJ2-7; D gene unclear. V lost 1 base to trimming and J lost 0 bases, with 7 bases between them. Germline V lookup: CDR1 SGHAT, CDR2 FQNNGV. This CDR3 region has 14 residues. The CDR3, as DNA: TGTGCCAGCAGCTTAGGAGTTAACTCCTACGAGCAGTACTTC. It specifies CASSLGVNSYEQYF.

The chain has TRBV29-1 and TRBJ2-3; D gene unclear. CDR1 and CDR2 (germline): SQVTM, ANQGSEA. Deletions cut 4 bases from V and 6 bases from J, with 8 bases between. The CDR3 has 11 amino acids. CDR3 amino acids: CSVGASDTQYF. DNA of the CDR3: TGCAGCGTTGGGGCGTCGGATACGCAGTATTTT.